One and the same sample provided the 15 T cell receptor beta chains below, sequenced in a study of cytomegalovirus exposure and HLA in healthy donors. The table came from immunoSEQ multiplex PCR; TCRdb's copy has only in-frame clones and leaves some out. Of roughly 52,000 clones listed, about 88% are singletons. The sequenced sample was PBMCs. Receptors were obtained from a woman under 40 in good health and CMV-seronegative.

V gene TRBV28 combines with J gene TRBJ2-7; TRBD2 matches 9 bases. The V and J ends lost 9 bases and 4 bases, in that order; junction bases with no gene match: 16. Germline assignment: CDR1 MDHEN and CDR2 SYDVKM. The CDR3 runs to 16 residues. The DNA of the CDR3 is TGTGCCAGTGCAGAACCGAGCGGGAGGATGTCGTACGAGCAGTACTTC. Its translation: CASAEPSGRMSYEQYF.

The rearrangement links TRBV28 to TRBJ2-5, with unresolved D. Germline lookup yields CDR1 MDHEN and CDR2 SYDVKM. The CDR3 covers 13 residues. Trimming removed 5 bases from V and 2 bases from J, with 9 bases in between. CDR3 nucleotides: TGTGCCAGCAGTCCCCAGTATCAAGAGACCCAGTACTTC. Its protein product is CASSPQYQETQYF. Filled out from reference TRBV28 and TRBJ2-5, the complete variable domain reads DVKVTQSSRYLVKRTGEKVFLECVQDMDHENMFWYRQDPGLGLRLIYFSYDVKMKEKGDIPEGYSVSREKKERFSLILESASTNQTSMYLCASSPQYQETQYFGPGTRLLVL.

V gene TRBV29-1 combines with J gene TRBJ2-7; D gene unclear. With 1 base removed from V and 3 bases from J, the gap between germline ends came to 7 bases. CDR3 size: 12 residues. CDR1 is SQVTM and CDR2 is ANQGSEA in the germline V gene. The CDR3 DNA sequence: TGCAGCGTTGAAGGCAGTGGCTACGAGCAGTACTTC. This translates into CSVEGSGYEQYF.

This chain joins TRBV27 and TRBJ2-7, with D perhaps TRBD2 (6 bases). The V gene's germline CDR1 is MNHEY and CDR2 SMNVEV (reference sequence). V was trimmed by 5 bases and J by 2 bases, leaving 10 bases between them. The CDR3 is 13 amino acids. The chain's CDR3 is CASSRLGTYEQYF. DNA of the CDR3: TGTGCCAGCAGTAGACTAGGAACCTACGAGCAGTACTTC.

The chain is built from TRBV28 and TRBJ2-2, with D perhaps TRBD1 (7 bases). Germline V lookup: CDR1 MDHEN, CDR2 SYDVKM. This CDR3 is built from 16 residues. Trimming took off 3 bases at V and 6 bases at J, with 17 bases between the two ends. CDR3 sequence: CASSFIWGRGAGELFF. The CDR3 DNA reads as TGTGCCAGCAGTTTTATTTGGGGCAGGGGGGCCGGGGAGCTGTTTTTT.

This chain uses TRBV7-2 with TRBJ1-5; 12 bases are a match to TRBD1. CDR1 is SGHTA and CDR2 is FQGNSA in the germline V gene. J gave up 6 bases and V 3 bases, and 3 bases lay outside the gene matches. The CDR3 sequence is 15 residues long. Here the CDR3 reads CASSLGQGAFQPQHF. The CDR3 region has the DNA TGTGCCAGCAGCTTGGGACAGGGGGCTTTTCAGCCCCAGCATTTT.

The chain combines TRBV2 with TRBJ2-1, with D tentatively TRBD2 (6 bases). CDR3 length: 14 residues. V dropped 6 bases and J dropped 0 bases, with 9 bases sitting between them. Germline loops: CDR1 SNHLY, CDR2 FYNNEI. The CDR3 is CASRRDSSYNEQFF. CDR3 coding DNA: TGTGCCAGCAGGAGGGACTCCTCCTACAATGAGCAGTTCTTC.

The chain carries TRBV2 and TRBJ1-2, with D maybe TRBD1 (5 bases). V was cut by 10 bases and J by 0 bases, with 15 bases left in between. Germline lookup yields CDR1 SNHLY and CDR2 FYNNEI. This CDR3 region has 14 residues. The DNA for the CDR3 is TGTGCCAACCGTCCGGGACTCTCTAACTATGGCTACACCTTC. This gives the protein CANRPGLSNYGYTF.

The V gene is TRBV28, the J gene TRBJ2-7, with 7 bases matching TRBD1. V shed 8 bases, J shed 0 bases, and the junction held 4 bases outside the gene matches. Germline assignment: CDR1 MDHEN and CDR2 SYDVKM. CDR3 length: 13 amino acids. The CDR3 DNA is TGTGCCAGCGACCGGGACAGCTCCTACGAGCAGTACTTC. It is translated as CASDRDSSYEQYF. The whole variable domain, filled in from reference TRBV28 and TRBJ2-7, reads DVKVTQSSRYLVKRTGEKVFLECVQDMDHENMFWYRQDPGLGLRLIYFSYDVKMKEKGDIPEGYSVSREKKERFSLILESASTNQTSMYLCASDRDSSYEQYFGPGTRLTVT.

The chain uses TRBV7-9 and TRBJ2-7; the match to TRBD2 covers 8 bases. V was clipped by 0 bases and J by 4 bases; unmatched bases: 5. This CDR3 contains 15 residues. Per germline, CDR1 SEHNR and CDR2 FQNEAQ (reference sequence). The CDR3 nucleotides are TGTGCCAGCAGCTTAGCGGACGGACTAGCATACGAGCAGTACTTC. It codes for CASSLADGLAYEQYF.

This chain connects TRBV19 to TRBJ2-7; 7 nucleotides agree with TRBD1. The CDR3 is 14 residues long. In germline, CDR1 is LNHDA, CDR2 SQIVND (reference sequence). V lost 5 bases, J lost 10 bases, and 14 bases stayed unmatched. The CDR3 reads CASSSQTGLNVQYF. DNA for the CDR3: TGTGCCAGTAGTTCACAGACAGGGTTGAACGTTCAGTACTTC.

CDR3 sequence: CASSQEVDQGGDQPQHF. For the CDR3, the DNA is TGCGCCAGCAGCCAAGAAGTGGACCAGGGGGGAGATCAGCCCCAGCATTTT. This chain uses TRBV4-3 with TRBJ1-5; 7 bases match TRBD1. This CDR3 is built from 17 residues. The junction had 10 bases not matched to a gene; V was cut back by 0 bases and J by 5 bases. Germline V CDR1 and CDR2: LGHNA, YSLEER.

The CDR3 coding sequence is TGTGCCAGCAGAGCTAGCCCGGGAGAGCAGTTCTTC. It yields the protein CASRASPGEQFF. This chain joins TRBV2 and TRBJ2-1; tentative D call: TRBD2 (5 bases). Germline V gene lookup returns CDR1 SNHLY and CDR2 FYNNEI. The CDR3 covers 12 residues. The V and J ends lost 6 bases and 10 bases respectively, with 13 bases between them.

The V and J genes are TRBV18 and TRBJ1-1, with D unresolved. Germline V gene sequence: CDR1 KGHSH, CDR2 LQKENI. The CDR3 extends over 12 amino acids. Deletions cut 2 bases from V and 5 bases from J, with 6 bases between. The CDR3 protein is CASSPSQTEAFF. CDR3 DNA: TGTGCCAGCTCACCATCCCAAACTGAAGCTTTCTTT.

The chain is built from TRBV5-1 and TRBJ1-4; 9 nucleotides agree with TRBD1. The CDR3 runs 15 residues. After removal of 4 bases from V and 8 bases from J, the junction contained 9 bases not matched to a gene. CDR1 is SGHRS, CDR2 YFSETQ, per germline. CDR3 nucleotide sequence: TGCGCCAGCAGCAGAACAGGGGGCGATTCCGAAAAACTGTTTTTT. Translated: CASSRTGGDSEKLFF.